Listed here are 3 T cell receptor beta chains from one sample, sequenced in a study of blood T cell repertoires in COVID-19. The assay was immunoSEQ multiplex PCR, and TCRdb's table has in-frame clones only and misses some. The sample shows about 50,000 clones, 80% to 95% of them seen only once. Sequencing was performed on peripheral blood. These receptors were obtained from a man aged 45 to 65 with active COVID-19.

The rearrangement uses TRBV3-1 (or the pseudogene TRBV3-2) and TRBJ2-1, with D perhaps matching TRBD2 (6 bases). CDR1 and CDR2 from the germline V gene are LGHDT and YNNKEL (reference sequence). CDR3 size: 14 residues. V dropped 2 bases and J dropped 9 bases, with 14 bases sitting between them. CDR3 bases: TGTGCCAGCAGCCAAAACAGACTAGGGTCTGAGCAGTTCTTC. Translating gives CASSQNRLGSEQFF.

V usage is TRBV6-5 and J usage is TRBJ2-1, with TRBD2 matching 7 bases. The germline V gene encodes CDR1 MNHEY and CDR2 SVGAGI. The V gene end was trimmed by 6 bases and the J gene end by 12 bases; junction bases not matched to a gene: 11. The CDR3 covers 13 residues. The CDR3 reads CASSPPGGRGQFF. The CDR3 coding sequence is TGTGCCAGCAGCCCACCGGGGGGTCGTGGGCAGTTCTTC.

This chain uses TRBV20-1 with TRBJ2-3, with D unresolved. The CDR3 totals 12 residues. The V gene lost 3 bases and the J gene lost 2 bases, with 6 bases spanning the gap. The germline V gene encodes CDR1 DFQATT and CDR2 SNEGSKA (reference sequence). The CDR3 nucleotides read TGCAGTGCTAGTGTCTCCACAGATACGCAGTATTTT. Translation gives CSASVSTDTQYF.